This T cell receptor (beta chain) came from a study of identical twins (dated by TCRdb to about 2016). With regard to the full study: The study deep-sequenced TCR alpha and beta repertoires from monozygotic twins, unrelated adults of various ages and cord blood to test whether fetal clonotypes persist. Replicate twin experiments were performed at different times using different library preparation protocols to rule out contamination. Broader findings and caveats from the paper: Fewer insertions were carried by abundant cord blood beta clonotypes, a similar but weaker trend appeared in young adult naive repertoires, and no such trend appeared in memory repertoires. Compared with coincidental sharing between unrelated individuals, an excess of low generation-probability sequences was observed among out-of-frame TCR alpha sequences shared between twins. Because the same donors could not be followed over many years, conclusions were based on cross-sectional statistical analysis. A weaker excess of twin sharing was found in beta out-of-frame sequences because the signal-to-noise ratio was lowered by fewer shared sequences. Invariant T cells such as MAIT and iNKT could partly confound zero-insertion analyses, although diverse VJ usage argued against such confounding for most clonotypes. In monozygotic twins, recombination models systematically underestimated out-of-frame TCR alpha sharing, but the models matched the sharing seen between unrelated individuals.

The CDR3, from cysteine to phenylalanine, totals 14 residues. The retained sequence is limited to the CDR3, 42 bases, with the frame set at the first base. V loses 8 bases at its end and J loses 6 bases; junction bases beyond the gene matches: 13. The CDR1 and CDR2 encoded by the germline V gene are MDHEN and SYDVKM. Library preparation was by 5' RACE. For sequencing, an Illumina HiSeq 2000 was employed. A universal primer binding site was introduced by template switching, and a unique molecular identifier was present in the final cDNA, enabling accurate counting of TCR cDNA molecules. Specific primers in the conserved constant-segment region were used to synthesize first-strand cDNA for TCR alpha and beta chains. To control for contamination, every cDNA library carried two barcodes: a SMART-Mk sample barcode plus Illumina barcodes. TruSeq adapter sequences, together with Illumina sample barcodes, were added in two successive PCR steps. TCR alpha and beta cDNA libraries were sequenced on the Illumina HiSeq platform with custom primers. Processing in the source paper ran as follows. Raw reads were processed with MiGEC to extract unique molecular identifiers, and MiXCR was used to determine CDR3 positions. Recombination models were inferred per individual with the repgenHMM and IGoR tools using an EM algorithm. Shared clonotypes were analyzed with the tcR package in R, and sharing was normalized by the product of cloneset sizes. Out-of-frame nonproductive sequences were analyzed to study raw recombination free of thymic and clonal selection effects. Starting from the raw public reads, TCRdb applied fastp trimming at Q25, assembled clones with MiXCR and retained in-frame beta chains. Entries that share a CDR3 protein sequence are merged under the most common genes and DNA. The V and J calls, along with clone size, are taken from TCRdb and not from the paper's own processing. The table for this sample lists about 240,000 distinct CDR3 sequences; 8% to 11% of them were counted only once. 9% to 10% of the sample rests with the top ten.

Every donor in the study was a healthy Caucasian. Miltenyi CD45RO+ enrichment and human naive T-cell isolation kits were used to isolate memory (CD45RO+) and naive T cells from PBMC. This clonotype was recorded many times. This receptor's antigen is unknown. No much larger clone exists at a distance of one base, and base qualities are not known. The sequencing sample was made of memory T cells sorted from blood. In light of the paper, this sample's cell subset or site label describes: CD45RO+ enriched T cells. The receptor comes from a man aged 45 to 65 in good health. The chain is made from TRBV28 and TRBJ2-7, with 7 bases in between that match TRBD2. The DNA sequence follows: TGTGCCAGCTTAAGACCGGGAGGTGTCCCCGAGCAGTACTTC. The resulting protein is CASLRPGGVPEQYF.